Listed below are T cell receptor beta chains from one sample, sequenced in a study of OX40 agonist ivuxolimab in advanced cancers. Sequencing was performed with immunoSEQ multiplex PCR; in TCRdb, only in-frame clones are kept and a portion is missing. The sample contains approximately 28,000 clones, roughly 83% of which appear only once. Sequencing used CD4+ or CD8+ T cells sorted from blood, obtained in a trial of the OX40 agonist ivuxolimab. The receptors were sampled from an adult with an advanced solid tumor such as melanoma, head and neck, liver or kidney cancer. Each CDR3 is given with its conserved first and last residue. A D gene is named only where the DNA matches it firmly. Clone sizes are given selectively: once, few, many, or a class where the clone is expanded.

clone size,V gene,J gene,D gene,CDR3 protein,CDR3 DNA
medium-sized,TRBV2,TRBJ2-2,-,CASSERVNTGELFF,TGTGCCAGCAGTGAGCGGGTGAACACCGGGGAGCTGTTTTTT
-,TRBV7-9,TRBJ2-5,-,CASSSSGVQETQYF,TGTGCCAGCAGCTCCTCAGGGGTCCAAGAGACCCAGTACTTC
-,TRBV11-2,TRBJ2-1,TRBD2,CASQQGGGNNEQFF,TGTGCCAGCCAACAGGGCGGGGGGAACAATGAGCAGTTCTTC
-,TRBV7-9,TRBJ1-3,-,CASSSEGWSSGNTIYF,TGTGCCAGCAGCTCTGAAGGGTGGAGCTCTGGAAACACCATATATTTT
-,TRBV5-1,TRBJ2-3,-,CASSPGITDTQYF,TGCGCCAGCAGCCCCGGGATCACAGATACGCAGTATTTT
-,TRBV19,TRBJ1-1,-,CASSKTEVNTEAFF,TGTGCCAGTAGTAAGACGGAGGTTAACACTGAAGCTTTCTTT
once,TRBV27,TRBJ2-5,-,CASSPWDGTQETQYF,TGTGCCAGCAGTCCTTGGGACGGGACACAAGAGACCCAGTACTTC
-,TRBV28,TRBJ2-1,TRBD2,CASSRTSGYNEQFF,TGTGCCAGCAGTCGGACTAGCGGCTACAATGAGCAGTTCTTC
-,TRBV19,TRBJ1-2,TRBD1,CASSIRDRVPLQHGYTF,TGTGCCAGTAGTATCCGGGACAGGGTCCCCTTGCAACATGGCTACACCTTC
-,TRBV6-5,TRBJ2-1,TRBD2,CASSWGTTYNEQFF,TGTGCCAGCAGTTGGGGGACTACCTACAATGAGCAGTTCTTC
-,TRBV9,TRBJ2-3,-,CASSVGVADTQYF,TGTGCCAGCAGCGTAGGGGTGGCAGATACGCAGTATTTT
-,TRBV5-6,TRBJ2-5,TRBD2,CASSPFGAGVQETQYF,TGTGCCAGCAGCCCGTTCGGAGCGGGAGTGCAAGAGACCCAGTACTTC
-,TRBV5-1,TRBJ2-2,TRBD1,CASSLGQGAGGELFF,TGCGCCAGCAGCTTGGGACAGGGGGCAGGCGGGGAGCTGTTTTTT
-,TRBV27,TRBJ2-2,-,CASSLSMDTGELFF,TGTGCCAGCAGTTTATCCATGGACACCGGGGAGCTGTTTTTT
-,TRBV9,TRBJ2-1,-,CASSNRHEQFF,TGTGCCAGCAGCAACCGTCATGAGCAGTTCTTC
-,TRBV11-2,TRBJ2-2,TRBD2,CASSLGLAGWNTGELFF,TGTGCCAGCAGCTTGGGCCTAGCGGGATGGAACACCGGGGAGCTGTTTTTT
-,TRBV19,TRBJ1-3,TRBD1,CASSRPTGTGGFSGGNTIYF,TGTGCCAGTAGCCGTCCCACCGGGACAGGGGGTTTCTCGGGAGGAAACACCATATATTTT
-,TRBV27,TRBJ2-7,-,CASSPLGGASYEQYF,TGTGCCAGCAGTCCCCTCGGCGGGGCCTCCTACGAGCAGTACTTC
-,TRBV11-3,TRBJ2-7,-,CASSFAGDSYEQYF,TGTGCCAGCAGCTTTGCCGGGGACTCCTACGAGCAGTACTTC